The next 19 T cell receptor beta chains were all read from a single sample in a study of cytomegalovirus exposure and HLA in healthy donors. Primers included in the PCR were 60 Vbeta and 13 Jbeta primers. Assay: immunoSEQ multiplex PCR; the TCRdb copy retains only in-frame clones and omits some. The sample holds 150,000 or so clones, nearly 70% seen once. Sequencing was done on a sample of PBMCs. Receptors originate from a man aged 30-40 years in good health and CMV-seropositive.

The chain carries TRBV7-2 and TRBJ1-5; possibly TRBD1 for D (5 bases). CDR3 length equals 14 residues. V shed 2 bases and J shed 7 bases, with 12 bases lying between them. Germline V gene lookup returns CDR1 SGHTA and CDR2 FQGNSA. The DNA for the CDR3 is TGTGCCAGCAGCTTACCGGGGGGAGGGCAGCCCCAGCATTTT. It specifies CASSLPGGGQPQHF.

This rearrangement joins TRBV2 to TRBJ2-5; possibly TRBD2 for D (5 bases). The CDR3 runs 11 residues. V gave up 6 bases and J gave up 11 bases, with 13 bases separating them. Germline V CDR1 and CDR2: SNHLY, FYNNEI. The CDR3 sequence: CASRASGLQYF. The CDR3 region has the DNA TGTGCCAGCAGGGCTAGTGGACTGCAGTACTTC. The whole variable domain, filled in from reference TRBV2 and TRBJ2-5, reads EPEVTQTPSHQVTQMGQEVILRCVPISNHLYFYWYRQILGQKVEFLVSFYNNEISEKSEIFDDQFSVERPDGSNFTLKIRSTKLEDSAMYFCASRASGLQYFGPGTRLLVL.

This clone was seen a few times. The genes are TRBV4-1 and TRBJ1-4, with 9 positions matching TRBD1. Germline V gene sequence: CDR1 MGHRA, CDR2 YSYEKL. After removal of 4 bases from V and 8 bases from J, the junction contained 8 bases not matched to a gene. There are 15 residues in the CDR3. CDR3 protein: CASSRPGQGREKLFF. In nucleotides, the CDR3 is TGCGCCAGCAGCCGACCGGGACAGGGTCGCGAAAAACTGTTTTTT.

This rearrangement joins TRBV7-3 to TRBJ1-3, with 7 bases matching TRBD1. Trimming cost V 0 bases and J 2 bases; bases outside gene matches: 4. CDR1 and CDR2 (germline): SGHTA, FQGTGA. CDR3 length: 16 residues. Here the CDR3 reads CASSLTGQPAGNTIYF. The CDR3 DNA reads as TGTGCCAGCAGCTTAACGGGACAGCCAGCTGGAAACACCATATATTTT.

J is TRBJ2-5 and V is TRBV12-5; D perhaps matches TRBD2 (5 bases). V shed 1 base and J shed 11 bases, with 11 bases lying between them. Germline V CDR1 and CDR2: LGHNT, FRNRAP. This CDR3 is 12 amino acids long. In nucleotides, the CDR3 is TGTGCTAGTGGTTTGGGAAACGGGGAGCAGTACTTC. Translating gives CASGLGNGEQYF.

V and J are TRBV7-3 and TRBJ1-1; 7 bases match TRBD1. The CDR3 contains 14 residues. V lost 5 bases, J lost 0 bases, and 3 bases stayed unmatched. CDR1 SGHTA and CDR2 FQGTGA come from the germline V gene. The CDR3 coding sequence is TGTGCCAGCAGCCAGGGACAGATGAACACTGAAGCTTTCTTT. It codes for CASSQGQMNTEAFF. The whole variable domain, filled in from reference TRBV7-3 and TRBJ1-1, reads GAGVSQTPSNKVTEKGKYVELRCDPISGHTALYWYRQSLGQGPEFLIYFQGTGAADDSGLPNDRFFAVRPEGSVSTLKIQRTERGDSAVYLCASSQGQMNTEAFFGQGTRLTVV.

This clone appeared a few times. The J gene is TRBJ2-7, the V gene TRBV23-1; 7 nucleotides align to TRBD1. TRBV23-1 belongs to the ORF category, with a function that is uncertain. The CDR3 spans 13 residues. V was pared by 7 bases and J by 0 bases, with 3 bases of the junction left unmatched. This CDR3 reads CASKGDSSYEQYF. The CDR3 coding sequence is TGCGCCAGCAAAGGGGACAGCTCCTACGAGCAGTACTTC.

A note on this clone: Sequence at one end of the junction differs from germline and may be a read error. Other nucleotide sequences from this sample produce the same CDR3. As DNA, the CDR3 is TGTTCCAGCAGCTTAGGTTCATACGAGCAGTACTTC. Translation gives CSSSLGSYEQYF. This chain connects TRBV7-9 to TRBJ2-7; no reliable D call. CDR3 size: 12 residues. Germline V gene sequence: CDR1 SEHNR, CDR2 FQNEAQ (reference sequence).

The genes are TRBV4-1 and TRBJ1-5, with 9 bases fitting TRBD1. V was clipped by 3 bases and J by 2 bases; unmatched bases: 5. The CDR3 is made up of 16 amino acids. Germline values: CDR1 MGHRA, CDR2 YSYEKL. This CDR3 is CASSHPQGAGNQPQHF. The DNA of the CDR3 is TGCGCCAGCAGCCACCCACAGGGGGCCGGCAATCAGCCCCAGCATTTT.

This sequence joins TRBV12-2 and TRBJ2-5; the table's D call, TRBD2, has no DNA check behind it. TRBV12-2 is reported as a pseudogene. This CDR3 has 15 residues. CDR3: CASRCLLALQETQYF. The CDR3, as DNA: TGTGCAAGTCGCTGCCTACTAGCATTACAAGAGACCCAGTACTTC.

There are a few counts of this clone. This chain joins TRBV6-5 and TRBJ2-1, with 8 bases matching TRBD2. Losses at the gene ends were 6 bases for V and 9 bases for J; bases not matched to a gene: 7. Germline lookup yields CDR1 MNHEY and CDR2 SVGAGI. CDR3 size: 13 residues. The CDR3 nucleotides read TGTGCCAGCAGGGAAGGGGCGGGAGGTGAGCAGTTCTTC. This translates into CASREGAGGEQFF.

This chain joins TRBV19 and TRBJ1-3; no firm D call. V was clipped by 5 bases and J by 3 bases, with 8 bases between them. Germline values: CDR1 LNHDA, CDR2 SQIVND (reference sequence). The CDR3 covers 13 residues. CDR3 residues: CASSLRYGNTIYF. CDR3 coding DNA: TGTGCCAGTAGTTTGCGGTATGGAAACACCATATATTTT.

The rearrangement joins TRBV2 to TRBJ2-1, with a tentative D call TRBD2 (6 bases). The CDR3 has 9 amino acids. V was shortened by 10 bases and J by 15 bases, with 13 bases between the two germline ends. From germline, CDR1 is SNHLY and CDR2 FYNNEI. The CDR3 DNA is TGTGCCACGACTAGTGATTTGTTCTTC. It specifies CATTSDLFF. The complete variable domain, with remaining parts taken from reference TRBV2 and TRBJ2-1, reads EPEVTQTPSHQVTQMGQEVILRCVPISNHLYFYWYRQILGQKVEFLVSFYNNEISEKSEIFDDQFSVERPDGSNFTLKIRSTKLEDSAMYFCATTSDLFFGPGTRLTVL.

The chain is built from TRBV7-2 and TRBJ1-3, with D possibly TRBD1 on 6 matching bases. This CDR3 spans 15 amino acids. From germline, CDR1 is SGHTA and CDR2 FQGNSA. Trimming pared 5 bases from V and 4 bases from J, leaving 15 bases between. As DNA, the CDR3 is TGTGCCAGCAGCCCATGGGCAGGGGAAGGAAACACCATATATTTT. Residues: CASSPWAGEGNTIYF.

CDR3 nucleotide sequence: TGTGCCAGCAGCCAGACAGGGGGCAACGAGCAGTACTTC. It specifies CASSQTGGNEQYF. The V gene is TRBV28, the J gene TRBJ2-7; 10 bases fit TRBD1. This CDR3 region has 13 residues. Trimming at V came to 6 bases and at J to 5 bases, leaving 4 bases not matched to a gene. Germline loops: CDR1 MDHEN, CDR2 SYDVKM. Filled out from reference TRBV28 and TRBJ2-7, the complete variable domain reads DVKVTQSSRYLVKRTGEKVFLECVQDMDHENMFWYRQDPGLGLRLIYFSYDVKMKEKGDIPEGYSVSREKKERFSLILESASTNQTSMYLCASSQTGGNEQYFGPGTRLTVT.

V usage is TRBV5-1 and J usage is TRBJ2-6, with 7 bases aligning to TRBD1. The V segment lost 3 bases and the J segment 0 bases; nucleotides outside the gene matches: 9. Germline-derived CDR1 and CDR2 are SGHRS and YFSETQ. The CDR3 totals 18 residues. CDR3 sequence: CASSSGGQAISGANVLTF. The CDR3 DNA follows: TGCGCCAGCAGCTCTGGAGGACAGGCAATCTCTGGGGCCAACGTCCTGACTTTC. The whole variable domain, remainder taken from reference TRBV5-1 and TRBJ2-6, is KAGVTQTPRYLIKTRGQQVTLSCSPISGHRSVSWYQQTPGQGLQFLFEYFSETQRNKGNFPGRFSGRQFSNSRSEMNVSTLELGDSALYLCASSSGGQAISGANVLTFGAGSRLTVL.

V and J are TRBV19 and TRBJ2-1; 7 bases fit TRBD1. V trimming: 7 bases; J trimming: 4 bases; junction bases outside the gene matches: 7. CDR1 and CDR2 (germline): LNHDA, SQIVND (reference sequence). The CDR3 runs to 14 residues. CDR3 loop: CASNFGTEYNEQFF. The CDR3 coding sequence is TGTGCCAGTAATTTTGGGACAGAATACAATGAGCAGTTCTTC.

The chain is built from TRBV27 and TRBJ1-2; 11 bases fit TRBD1. Germline-derived CDR1 and CDR2 are MNHEY and SMNVEV (reference sequence). This CDR3 is built from 14 residues. V was clipped by 7 bases and J by 5 bases; unmatched bases: 6. CDR3: CASNSGTGGYGYTF. The CDR3 nucleotides are TGTGCCAGCAATTCCGGGACAGGGGGTTATGGCTACACCTTC.

The chain recombines TRBV6-6 with TRBJ2-7, with D possibly being TRBD2 (5 bases). Germline V gives CDR1 MNHNY, CDR2 SVGAGI (reference sequence). The CDR3 consists of 14 residues. The V end lost 0 bases, the J end lost 3 bases, and 9 bases lay between the germline ends. In nucleotides, the CDR3 is TGTGCCAGCAGTTACTCGGGAGAGGGCTACGAGCAGTACTTC. Protein sequence: CASSYSGEGYEQYF.